A single sample is the source of the 19 T cell receptor beta chains below, sequenced in a study of T cells in Graves' hyperthyroidism and ophthalmopathy (dated by TCRdb to about 2019). Libraries came from multiplex PCR. Sequenced on an Illumina HiSeq 2000. Amplification of TCR beta CDR3 regions was carried out from RNA transcripts. A first-round RT-PCR of the TCR CDR3 used the HTBI primer set with the Qiagen OneStep RT-PCR kit. TCRdb reran the public reads through fastp at Q25 and MiXCR, keeping productive beta chains. For every CDR3 protein sequence, its rows merge into one entry that carries the most common genes and DNA. The table for this sample lists approximately 330,000 distinct CDR3 sequences; about 21% of them were counted only once. The top ten hold around 50% of the sample. Sequences were obtained from blood. The receptors were sampled from a woman in her forties or fifties with Graves' hyperthyroidism.

There are many counts of this clonotype. Here the CDR3 DNA reads TGCAGCGTTGACGTCAGGGGTGGGGAGACCCAGTACTTC. Protein product: CSVDVRGGETQYF. V usage is TRBV29-1 and J usage is TRBJ2-5, with D possibly being TRBD1 (6 bases). V lost 3 bases and J 5 bases, leaving 13 bases between the germline ends. This CDR3 is built from 13 residues. The germline V gene has CDR1 SQVTM and CDR2 ANQGSEA.

The rearrangement uses TRBV10-3 and TRBJ1-2; D call uncertain. CDR1 is ENHRY, CDR2 SYGVKD, per germline. Trimming removed 3 bases from V and 6 bases from J, with 14 bases in between. The CDR3 spans 14 residues. CDR3 nucleotide sequence: TGTGCCATCAGTGACCCCGGGAGGTTTGATGGCTACACCTTC. Translating it yields CAISDPGRFDGYTF.

This clonotype was detected many times. The chain employs TRBV27 and TRBJ1-2, with 7 bases aligning to TRBD1. The V gene end was trimmed by 3 bases and the J gene end by 6 bases; junction bases not matched to a gene: 7. This CDR3 contains 14 residues. Per germline, CDR1 MNHEY and CDR2 SMNVEV (reference sequence). CDR3 sequence: CASSFNRQGHGYTF. In DNA form, the CDR3 reads TGTGCCAGCAGTTTTAATCGACAGGGCCATGGCTACACCTTC.

The chain has TRBV6-1 and TRBJ2-1; D might be TRBD2 (6 bases). The CDR3 has 15 amino acids. With 6 bases removed from V and 0 bases from J, the gap between germline ends came to 12 bases. The germline CDR1 and CDR2 sequences are MNHNS and SASEGT. The CDR3: CASSIGSVSYNEQFF. CDR3 DNA sequence: TGTGCCAGCAGCATCGGGAGTGTCTCCTACAATGAGCAGTTCTTC.

This clonotype was seen many times. CDR3 in DNA: TGCGCCAGCAGCTTGGAGAGCGGGGGACACTACGAGCAGTACTTC. Amino acids: CASSLESGGHYEQYF. V usage is TRBV5-1 and J usage is TRBJ2-7; 8 positions agree with TRBD2. There are 15 residues in the CDR3. Germline CDR1 is SGHRS and CDR2 is YFSETQ. Germline trimming cut 0 bases from V and 3 bases from J; bases unmatched to any gene: 5.

At least ten counts were recorded for this clonotype. V and J are TRBV20-1 and TRBJ2-5; 9 nucleotides agree with TRBD2. Looked up from germline, CDR1 is DFQATT and CDR2 is SNEGSKA (reference sequence). J was trimmed by 3 bases and V by 0 bases; bases with no gene match: 11. This CDR3 has 17 amino acids. CDR3 loop: CSARDRELAGLEETQYF. The CDR3 coding sequence is TGCAGTGCTAGAGATAGAGAACTAGCGGGCCTTGAAGAGACCCAGTACTTC.

This clonotype was counted ten times or more. The chain links TRBV28 to TRBJ2-7, with D perhaps TRBD2 (6 bases). The V end lost 4 bases, the J end lost 3 bases, and 13 bases lay between the germline ends. The CDR3 is 14 residues long. Germline CDR1 MDHEN, CDR2 SYDVKM. CDR3: CASSWGWRGYEQYF. In DNA, the CDR3 is TGTGCCAGCAGTTGGGGGTGGCGGGGCTACGAGCAGTACTTC.

This chain joins TRBV20-1 and TRBJ1-1; D call uncertain. Germline CDR1 DFQATT, CDR2 SNEGSKA (reference sequence). There are 13 residues in the CDR3. V lost 1 base and J lost 1, with 7 bases in between. The CDR3 region has the DNA TGCAGTGCTAGAGTCCGAACGAACACTGAAGCTTTCTTT. It codes for CSARVRTNTEAFF.

In this sample, this clonotype turned up many times. The V gene is TRBV30, the J gene TRBJ1-1, with 9 bases aligning to TRBD1. The length of the CDR3 is 14 residues. V lost 2 bases to trimming and J lost 6 bases; unmatched junction nucleotides: 7. Germline V lookup: CDR1 GTSNPN, CDR2 SVGIG (reference sequence). The CDR3 region has the DNA TGTGCCTGGAGTACGGGACAGGGTAACGCTGAAGCTTTCTTT. Protein product: CAWSTGQGNAEAFF.

This clonotype was counted ten times or more. CDR3 sequence reads: CASSSLAGAYEQYF. The CDR3 DNA follows: TGCGCCAGCAGCTCTTTAGCGGGAGCCTACGAGCAGTACTTC. This rearrangement joins TRBV10-2 to TRBJ2-7; TRBD2 aligns across 9 bases. The trim removed 6 bases at V and 2 bases at J, leaving 5 bases unmatched. CDR3 length: 14 amino acids. Germline loops: CDR1 WSHSY, CDR2 SAAADI.

For this clonotype: A much larger clone is a single base away; this may be a read error. The chain recombines TRBV28 with TRBJ1-2; no clear D gene. The germline V gene has CDR1 MDHEN and CDR2 SYDVKM. The V gene lost 8 bases and the J gene lost 4 bases, with 14 bases spanning the gap. The CDR3 extends over 13 amino acids. The CDR3 DNA follows: TGTGCCAGCTTCGACACCTCGGTCTATGGCTACACCTTC. Protein: CASFDTSVYGYTF.

The sample holds many counts of this clonotype. The chain links TRBV7-2 to TRBJ2-3; D not resolved. CDR1 is SGHTA, CDR2 FQGNSA, per germline. CDR3 length equals 16 residues. Trimming took 5 bases from V and 0 from J, leaving 15 bases between them. The CDR3 region is CASSHSRRHSTDTQYF. Written as DNA, the CDR3 is TGTGCCAGCAGCCATTCGCGACGCCATAGCACAGATACGCAGTATTTT. The full variable domain, rest sourced from reference TRBV7-2 and TRBJ2-3, is GAGVSQSPSNKVTEKGKDVELRCDPISGHTALYWYRQSLGQGLEFLIYFQGNSAPDKSGLPSDRFSAERTGGSVSTLTIQRTQQEDSAVYLCASSHSRRHSTDTQYFGPGTRLTVL.

This clonotype appeared a few times. The gene calls are TRBV19 and TRBJ2-1; tentatively, D is TRBD2 (5 bases). This CDR3 is 15 amino acids long. V was trimmed by 2 bases and J by 8 bases, leaving 16 bases between them. The germline V gene has CDR1 LNHDA and CDR2 SQIVND (reference sequence). CDR3 amino acids: CASSIMAGFGDEQFF. CDR3 nucleotides: TGTGCCAGTAGTATAATGGCGGGCTTTGGGGATGAGCAGTTCTTC.

This clonotype was seen more than once but under ten times. V gene TRBV13 combines with J gene TRBJ2-5, with D perhaps TRBD2 (6 bases). The germline V and J ends were trimmed by 2 bases and 2 bases, with 12 bases remaining between them. CDR1 and CDR2 (germline): PRHDT, FYEKMQ (reference sequence). The CDR3 covers 15 residues. This CDR3 is CASSLYGRAQETQYF. In DNA, the CDR3 is TGTGCCAGCAGCTTATACGGGAGAGCTCAAGAGACCCAGTACTTC. Together with reference TRBV13 and TRBJ2-5, the CDR3 gives the full variable domain: AAGVIQSPRHLIKEKRETATLKCYPIPRHDTVYWYQQGPGQDPQFLISFYEKMQSDKGSIPDRFSAQQFSDYHSELNMSSLELGDSALYFCASSLYGRAQETQYFGPGTRLLVL.

This clonotype was detected many times. The genes are TRBV28 and TRBJ2-3, with 12 bases lining up with TRBD2. The CDR3 contains 18 residues. Germline loops: CDR1 MDHEN, CDR2 SYDVKM. Unmatched junction bases numbered 9, after V lost 3 bases and J lost 2 bases. DNA of the CDR3: TGTGCCAGCAGTTTTTGGGGAAGACTAGCGGGGGACACAGATACGCAGTATTTT. Protein: CASSFWGRLAGDTDTQYF.

This clonotype was picked up many times. The rearrangement uses TRBV5-1 and TRBJ1-5, with D unclear. Between the trimmed V and J ends, which lost 2 bases and 7 bases, there was a span of 16 bases. Germline CDR1 and CDR2: SGHRS and YFSETQ. This CDR3 region has 15 residues. Here the CDR3 reads CASSFSPGREQPQHF. The CDR3, as DNA: TGCGCCAGCAGCTTTTCCCCTGGGCGGGAACAGCCCCAGCATTTT.

The sample holds a few counts of this clonotype. The rearrangement joins TRBV6-1 to TRBJ2-4; 8 bases agree with TRBD1. The CDR3 consists of 16 residues. CDR1 is MNHNS, CDR2 SASEGT, per germline. V lost 6 bases to trimming and J lost 3 bases; unmatched junction nucleotides: 10. The CDR3 coding sequence is TGTGCCAGCAGAAGCCGAGAACAGGGGGTCAAAAACATTCAGTACTTC. Its protein is CASRSREQGVKNIQYF.

The CDR3 reads CASSLYQGAYGYTF. CDR3 DNA sequence: TGTGCCAGCAGTTTATATCAGGGTGCCTATGGCTACACCTTC. This chain connects TRBV28 to TRBJ1-2; TRBD1 might be the D (5 bases). CDR3 length: 14 residues. In germline, CDR1 is MDHEN, CDR2 SYDVKM. Trimming stripped 1 base from V and 4 bases from J, with 10 bases between.

This clonotype was seen ten or more times. The chain joins TRBV29-1 to TRBJ1-2; D is possibly TRBD1 (6 bases). Trimming took 4 bases from V and 4 from J, leaving 7 bases between them. Looked up from germline, CDR1 is SQVTM and CDR2 is ANQGSEA. The CDR3 extends over 11 amino acids. The CDR3 sequence: CSVVGGYGYTF. The CDR3 DNA reads as TGCAGCGTTGTAGGGGGCTATGGCTACACCTTC.